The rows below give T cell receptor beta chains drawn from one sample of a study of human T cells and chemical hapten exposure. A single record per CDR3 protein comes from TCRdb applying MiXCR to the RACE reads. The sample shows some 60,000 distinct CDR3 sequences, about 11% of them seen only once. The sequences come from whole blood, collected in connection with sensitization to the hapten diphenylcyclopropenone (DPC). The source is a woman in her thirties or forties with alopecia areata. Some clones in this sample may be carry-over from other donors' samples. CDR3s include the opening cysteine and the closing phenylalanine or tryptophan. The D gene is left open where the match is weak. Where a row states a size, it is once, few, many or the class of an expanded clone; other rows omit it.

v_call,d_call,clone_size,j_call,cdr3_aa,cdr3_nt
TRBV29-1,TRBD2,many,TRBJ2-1,CSVVGLAGAYNEQFF,TGCAGCGTTGTGGGGCTAGCGGGAGCCTACAATGAGCAGTTCTTC
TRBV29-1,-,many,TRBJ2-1,CSFNRGGGLPQFF,TGCAGCTTCAACAGGGGAGGGGGATTGCCGCAGTTCTTC
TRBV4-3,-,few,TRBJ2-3,CASSHVPIGGGTDTQYF,TGCGCCAGCAGCCATGTCCCCATAGGGGGAGGCACAGATACGCAGTATTTT
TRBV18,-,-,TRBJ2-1,CASSPGQPNEQFF,TGTGCCAGCTCACCTGGGCAGCCCAATGAGCAGTTCTTC
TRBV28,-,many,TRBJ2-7,CASSGTSSYEQYF,TGTGCCAGCAGTGGCACGAGCTCCTACGAGCAGTACTTC
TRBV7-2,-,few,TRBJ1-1,CASSLNRMAFF,TGTGCCAGCAGCTTAAATCGTATGGCTTTCTTT
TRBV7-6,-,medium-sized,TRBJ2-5,CASRRGPGQETQYF,TGTGCCAGCAGACGGGGGCCGGGGCAAGAGACCCAGTACTTC
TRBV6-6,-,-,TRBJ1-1,CASSYVGGDTEAFF,TGTGCCAGCAGTTACGTAGGGGGGGACACTGAAGCTTTCTTT
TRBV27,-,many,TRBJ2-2,CASSLFPRTVFSIANTGELFF,TGTGCCAGCAGTTTATTTCCACGGACAGTTTTTAGCATAGCGAACACCGGGGAGCTGTTTTTT
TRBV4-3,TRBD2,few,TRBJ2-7,CASSQEFASGTYEQYF,TGCGCCAGCAGCCAAGAGTTCGCTAGCGGAACCTACGAGCAGTACTTC
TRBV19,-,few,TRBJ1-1,CASTDVPQGMGGAFF,TGTGCCAGTACCGACGTCCCACAGGGCATGGGAGGAGCTTTCTTT
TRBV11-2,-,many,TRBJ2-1,CASSQTRALSYNEQFF,TGTGCCAGCAGCCAAACGCGGGCCCTCTCCTACAATGAGCAGTTCTTC
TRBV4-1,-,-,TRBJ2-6,CASSPLLSSGANVLTF,TGCGCCAGCAGTCCTCTACTTAGCTCTGGGGCCAACGTCCTGACTTTC
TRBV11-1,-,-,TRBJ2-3,CASRRIQWTLTDTQYF,TGTGCCAGCAGGCGAATACAGTGGACGCTCACAGATACGCAGTATTTT
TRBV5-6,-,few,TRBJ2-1,CASTHFSGPFYNEQFF,TGTGCCAGCACCCATTTTTCGGGCCCCTTCTACAATGAGCAGTTCTTC
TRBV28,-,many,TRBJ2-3,CASARSGDTQYF,TGTGCCAGCGCCAGGAGTGGCGATACGCAGTATTTT
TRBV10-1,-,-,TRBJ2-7,CASSGANVSTQKSYEQYF,TGCGCCAGCAGTGGAGCCAATGTGTCTACCCAGAAGTCTTACGAGCAGTACTTC
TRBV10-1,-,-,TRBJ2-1,CASRGDAVLGDNEQFF,TGCGCCAGCAGAGGGGATGCGGTGCTAGGTGACAATGAGCAGTTCTTC